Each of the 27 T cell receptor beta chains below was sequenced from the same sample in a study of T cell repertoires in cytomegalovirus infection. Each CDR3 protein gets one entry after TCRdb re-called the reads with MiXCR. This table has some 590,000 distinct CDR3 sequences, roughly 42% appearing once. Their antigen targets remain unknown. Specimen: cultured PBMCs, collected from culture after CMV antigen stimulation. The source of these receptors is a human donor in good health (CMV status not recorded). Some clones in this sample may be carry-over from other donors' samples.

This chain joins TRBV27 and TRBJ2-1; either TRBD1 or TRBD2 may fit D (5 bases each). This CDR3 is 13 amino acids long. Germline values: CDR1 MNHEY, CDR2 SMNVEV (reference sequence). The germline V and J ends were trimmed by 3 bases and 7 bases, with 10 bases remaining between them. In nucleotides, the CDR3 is TGTGCCAGCAGTTTGAGGGGAAGAAATGAGCAGTTCTTC. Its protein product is CASSLRGRNEQFF.

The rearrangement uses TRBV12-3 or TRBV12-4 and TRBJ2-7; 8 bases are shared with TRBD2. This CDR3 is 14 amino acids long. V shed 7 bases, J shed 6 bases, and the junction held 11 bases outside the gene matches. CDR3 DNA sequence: TGTGCCAGCACTACGGGACTAGGCGAGGCCGAGCAGTACTTC. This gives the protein CASTTGLGEAEQYF.

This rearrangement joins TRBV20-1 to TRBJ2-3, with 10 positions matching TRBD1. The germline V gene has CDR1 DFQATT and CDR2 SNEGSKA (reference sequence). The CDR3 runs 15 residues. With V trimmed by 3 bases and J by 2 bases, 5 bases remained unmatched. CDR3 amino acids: CSASGQGGTTDTQYF. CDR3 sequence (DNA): TGCAGTGCTAGTGGACAGGGGGGAACCACAGATACGCAGTATTTT.

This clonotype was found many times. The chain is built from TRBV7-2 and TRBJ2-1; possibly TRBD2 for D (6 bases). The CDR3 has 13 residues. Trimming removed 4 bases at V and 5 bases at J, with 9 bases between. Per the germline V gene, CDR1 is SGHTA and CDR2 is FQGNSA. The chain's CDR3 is CASSWGEDNEQFF. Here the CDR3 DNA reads TGTGCCAGCAGCTGGGGGGAAGACAATGAGCAGTTCTTC.

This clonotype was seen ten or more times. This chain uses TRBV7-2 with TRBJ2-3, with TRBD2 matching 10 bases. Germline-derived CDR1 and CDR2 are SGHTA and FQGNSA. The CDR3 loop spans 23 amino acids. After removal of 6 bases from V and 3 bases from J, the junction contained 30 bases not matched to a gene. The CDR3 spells CASRFIGPHTQAGGPIGTDTQYF. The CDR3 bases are TGTGCCAGCAGATTTATCGGACCCCATACCCAAGCGGGAGGGCCGATAGGGACAGATACGCAGTATTTT.

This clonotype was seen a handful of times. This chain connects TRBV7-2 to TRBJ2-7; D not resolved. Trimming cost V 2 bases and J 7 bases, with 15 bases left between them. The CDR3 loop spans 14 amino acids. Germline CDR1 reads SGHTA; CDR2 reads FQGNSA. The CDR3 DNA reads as TGTGCCAGCAGCTTAAGTCCGGGCACCGGGGAGCAGTACTTC. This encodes CASSLSPGTGEQYF.

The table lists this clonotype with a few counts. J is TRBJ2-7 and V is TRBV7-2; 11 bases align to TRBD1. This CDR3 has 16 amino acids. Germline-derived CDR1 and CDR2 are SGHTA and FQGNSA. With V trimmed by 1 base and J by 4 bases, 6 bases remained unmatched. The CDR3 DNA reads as TGTGCCAGCAGCTTAGTTTTCCGGGACAGGGGGTACGAGCAGTACTTC. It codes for CASSLVFRDRGYEQYF.

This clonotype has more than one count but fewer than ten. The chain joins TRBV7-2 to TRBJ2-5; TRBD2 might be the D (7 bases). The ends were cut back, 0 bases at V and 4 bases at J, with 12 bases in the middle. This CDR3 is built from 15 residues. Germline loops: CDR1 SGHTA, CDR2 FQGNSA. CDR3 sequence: CASSLAGGAGETQYF. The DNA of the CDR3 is TGTGCCAGCAGCTTAGCTGGGGGGGCAGGAGAGACCCAGTACTTC. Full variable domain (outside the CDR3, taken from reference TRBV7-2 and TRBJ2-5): GAGVSQSPSNKVTEKGKDVELRCDPISGHTALYWYRQSLGQGLEFLIYFQGNSAPDKSGLPSDRFSAERTGGSVSTLTIQRTQQEDSAVYLCASSLAGGAGETQYFGPGTRLLVL.

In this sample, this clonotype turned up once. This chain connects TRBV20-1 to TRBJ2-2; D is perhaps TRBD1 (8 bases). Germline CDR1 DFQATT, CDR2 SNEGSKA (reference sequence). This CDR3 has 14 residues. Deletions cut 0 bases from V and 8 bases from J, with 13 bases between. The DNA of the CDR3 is TGCAGTGCTAGAGAGGACAGGGAGGGGGGGGAGCTGTTTTTT. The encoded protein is CSAREDREGGELFF.

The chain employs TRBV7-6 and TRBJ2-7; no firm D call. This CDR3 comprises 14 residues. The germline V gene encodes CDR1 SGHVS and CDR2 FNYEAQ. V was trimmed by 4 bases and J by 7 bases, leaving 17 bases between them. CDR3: CASSSLDVSPEQYF. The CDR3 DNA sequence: TGTGCCAGCAGCTCCCTTGATGTGAGTCCTGAGCAGTACTTC. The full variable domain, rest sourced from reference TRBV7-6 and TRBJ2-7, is GAGVSQSPRYKVTKRGQDVALRCDPISGHVSLYWYRQALGQGPEFLTYFNYEAQQDKSGLPNDRFSAERPEGSISTLTIQRTEQRDSAMYRCASSSLDVSPEQYFGPGTRLTVT.

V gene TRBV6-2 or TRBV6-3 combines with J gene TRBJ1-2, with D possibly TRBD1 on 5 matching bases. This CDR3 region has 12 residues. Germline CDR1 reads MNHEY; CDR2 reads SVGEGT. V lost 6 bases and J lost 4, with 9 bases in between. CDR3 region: CASRTDPYGYTF. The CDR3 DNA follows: TGTGCCAGCAGGACAGACCCCTATGGCTACACCTTC.

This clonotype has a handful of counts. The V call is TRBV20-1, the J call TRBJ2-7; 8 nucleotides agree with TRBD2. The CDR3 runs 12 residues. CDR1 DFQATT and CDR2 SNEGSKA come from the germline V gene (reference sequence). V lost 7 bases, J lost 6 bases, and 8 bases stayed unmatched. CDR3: CSVGWLAGEQYF. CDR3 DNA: TGCAGTGTTGGATGGCTAGCGGGCGAGCAGTACTTC.

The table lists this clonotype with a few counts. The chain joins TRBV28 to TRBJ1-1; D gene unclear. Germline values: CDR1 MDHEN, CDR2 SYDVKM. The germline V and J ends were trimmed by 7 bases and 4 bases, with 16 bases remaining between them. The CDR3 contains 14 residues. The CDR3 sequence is CASNTPGKGTEAFF. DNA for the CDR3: TGTGCCAGCAATACACCCGGGAAGGGCACTGAAGCTTTCTTT.

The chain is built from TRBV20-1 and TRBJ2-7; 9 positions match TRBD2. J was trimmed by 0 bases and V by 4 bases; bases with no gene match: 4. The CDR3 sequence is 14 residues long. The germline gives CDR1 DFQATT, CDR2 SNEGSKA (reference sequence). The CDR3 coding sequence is TGCAGTGCTACCAAGACTAGCGGCTCCTACGAGCAGTACTTC. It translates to CSATKTSGSYEQYF.

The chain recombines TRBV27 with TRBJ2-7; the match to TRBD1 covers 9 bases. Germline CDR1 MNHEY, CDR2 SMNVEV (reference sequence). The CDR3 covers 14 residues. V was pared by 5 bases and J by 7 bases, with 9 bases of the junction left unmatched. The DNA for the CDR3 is TGTGCCAGCAGTCCCGGGACAGGGACGTGGGAGCAGTACTTC. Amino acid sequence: CASSPGTGTWEQYF.

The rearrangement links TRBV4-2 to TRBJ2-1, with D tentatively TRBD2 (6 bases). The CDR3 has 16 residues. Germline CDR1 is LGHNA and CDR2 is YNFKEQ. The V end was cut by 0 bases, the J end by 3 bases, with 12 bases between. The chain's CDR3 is CASSQDGTPYYNEQFF. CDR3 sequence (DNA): TGTGCCAGCAGCCAAGATGGGACTCCATACTACAATGAGCAGTTCTTC.

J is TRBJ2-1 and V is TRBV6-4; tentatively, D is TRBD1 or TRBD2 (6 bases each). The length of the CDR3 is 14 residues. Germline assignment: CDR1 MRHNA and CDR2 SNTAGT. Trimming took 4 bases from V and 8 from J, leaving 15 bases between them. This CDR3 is CASSASRGDYEQFF. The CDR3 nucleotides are TGTGCCAGCAGTGCTTCGAGGGGGGACTATGAGCAGTTCTTC.

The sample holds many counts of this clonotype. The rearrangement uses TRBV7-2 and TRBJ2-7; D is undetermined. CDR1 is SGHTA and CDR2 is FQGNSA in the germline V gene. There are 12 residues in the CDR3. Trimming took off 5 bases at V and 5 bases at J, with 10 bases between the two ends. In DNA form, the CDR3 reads TGTGCCAGCAGCCCGGGTGGACACGAGCAGTACTTC. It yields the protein CASSPGGHEQYF.

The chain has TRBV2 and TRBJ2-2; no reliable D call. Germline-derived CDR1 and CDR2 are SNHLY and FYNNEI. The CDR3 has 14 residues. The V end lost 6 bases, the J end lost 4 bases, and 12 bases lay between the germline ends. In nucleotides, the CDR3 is TGTGCCAGCAGCGCCGGCAGGCCCACCGGGGAGCTGTTTTTT. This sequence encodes CASSAGRPTGELFF.

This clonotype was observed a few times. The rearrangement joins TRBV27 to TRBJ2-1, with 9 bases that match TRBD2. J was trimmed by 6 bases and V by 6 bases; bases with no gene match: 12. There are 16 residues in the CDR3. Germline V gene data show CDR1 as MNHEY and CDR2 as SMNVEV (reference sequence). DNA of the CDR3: TGTGCCAGCAGACCCGCTTTAGCGGGAGAAGTCAATGAGCAGTTCTTC. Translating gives CASRPALAGEVNEQFF.

The CDR3 region is CASSLDRTSGGGANTGELFF. The CDR3 bases are TGTGCCAGCAGCTTAGATCGGACTAGCGGGGGGGGAGCGAACACCGGGGAGCTGTTTTTT. This sequence joins TRBV11-2 and TRBJ2-2, with TRBD2 matching 15 bases. V trimming: 0 bases; J trimming: 0 bases; junction bases outside the gene matches: 5. This CDR3 has 20 amino acids. CDR1 and CDR2 from the germline V gene are SGHAT and FQNNGV.

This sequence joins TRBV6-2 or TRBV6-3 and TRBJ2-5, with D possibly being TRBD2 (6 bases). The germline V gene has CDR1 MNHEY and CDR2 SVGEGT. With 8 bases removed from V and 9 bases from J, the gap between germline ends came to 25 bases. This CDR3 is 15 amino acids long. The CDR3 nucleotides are TGTGCCAGCGCCCCCGATGGGGACTTGGACGTGGCCCAGTACTTC. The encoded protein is CASAPDGDLDVAQYF.

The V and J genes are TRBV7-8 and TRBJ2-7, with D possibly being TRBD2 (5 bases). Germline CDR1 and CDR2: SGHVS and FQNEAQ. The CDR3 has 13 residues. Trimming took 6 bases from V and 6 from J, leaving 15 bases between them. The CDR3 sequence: CASSGAASSEQYF. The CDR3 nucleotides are TGTGCCAGCAGTGGCGCGGCTAGCTCCGAGCAGTACTTC.

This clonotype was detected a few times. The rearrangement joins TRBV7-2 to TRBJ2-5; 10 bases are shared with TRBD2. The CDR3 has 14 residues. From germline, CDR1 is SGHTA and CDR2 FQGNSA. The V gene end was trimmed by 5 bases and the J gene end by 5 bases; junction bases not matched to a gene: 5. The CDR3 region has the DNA TGTGCCAGCAGCCTGACTAGCGGGTGGGAGACCCAGTACTTC. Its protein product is CASSLTSGWETQYF.

CDR3 amino acids: CASSLTTSGIYTQYF. The CDR3 DNA reads as TGTGCCAGCAGCTTGACTACTAGCGGGATCTATACGCAGTATTTT. This sequence joins TRBV7-2 and TRBJ2-3; TRBD2 agrees at 10 bases. V was pared by 3 bases and J by 7 bases, with 7 bases of the junction left unmatched. CDR1 SGHTA and CDR2 FQGNSA come from the germline V gene. The length of the CDR3 is 15 residues.

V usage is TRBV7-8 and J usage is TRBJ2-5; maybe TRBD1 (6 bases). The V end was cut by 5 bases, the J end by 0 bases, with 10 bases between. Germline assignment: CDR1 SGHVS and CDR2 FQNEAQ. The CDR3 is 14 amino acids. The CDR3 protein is CASSRNRDQETQYF. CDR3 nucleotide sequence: TGTGCCAGCAGCCGCAACAGGGACCAAGAGACCCAGTACTTC.

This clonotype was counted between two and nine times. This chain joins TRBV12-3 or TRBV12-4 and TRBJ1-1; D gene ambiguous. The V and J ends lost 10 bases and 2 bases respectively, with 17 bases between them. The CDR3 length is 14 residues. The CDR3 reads CATNLGIYNTEAFF. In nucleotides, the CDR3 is TGTGCCACAAACCTGGGGATATACAACACTGAAGCTTTCTTT.